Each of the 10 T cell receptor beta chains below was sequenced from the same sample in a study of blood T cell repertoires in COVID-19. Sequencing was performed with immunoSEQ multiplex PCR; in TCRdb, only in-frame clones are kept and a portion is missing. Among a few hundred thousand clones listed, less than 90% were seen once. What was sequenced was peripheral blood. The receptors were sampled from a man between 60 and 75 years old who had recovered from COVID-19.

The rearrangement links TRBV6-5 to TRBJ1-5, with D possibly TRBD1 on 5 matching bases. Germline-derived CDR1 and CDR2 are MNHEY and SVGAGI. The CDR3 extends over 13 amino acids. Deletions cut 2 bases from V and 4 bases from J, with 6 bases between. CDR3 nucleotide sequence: TGTGCCAGCAGTTACAGGGGTAATCAGCCCCAGCATTTT. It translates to CASSYRGNQPQHF.

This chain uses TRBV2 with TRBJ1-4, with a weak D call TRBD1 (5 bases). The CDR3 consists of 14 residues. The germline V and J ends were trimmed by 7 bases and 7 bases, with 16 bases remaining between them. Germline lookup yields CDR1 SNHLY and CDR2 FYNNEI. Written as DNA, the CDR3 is TGTGCCAGCAACCTACGGCAGGGTCGTGAAAAACTGTTTTTT. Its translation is CASNLRQGREKLFF.

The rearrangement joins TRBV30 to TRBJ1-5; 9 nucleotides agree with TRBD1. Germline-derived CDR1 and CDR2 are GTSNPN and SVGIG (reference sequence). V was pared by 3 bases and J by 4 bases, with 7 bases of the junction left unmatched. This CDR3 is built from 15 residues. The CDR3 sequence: CAWRAPGQGNQPQHF. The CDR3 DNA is TGTGCCTGGAGGGCGCCGGGACAGGGAAATCAGCCCCAGCATTTT.

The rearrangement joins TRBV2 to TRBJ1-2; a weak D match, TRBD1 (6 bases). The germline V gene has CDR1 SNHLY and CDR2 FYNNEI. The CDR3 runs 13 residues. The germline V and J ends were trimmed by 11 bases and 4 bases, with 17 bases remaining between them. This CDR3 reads CARRTRDTYGYTF. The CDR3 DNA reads TGTGCCCGCCGCACCCGGGACACCTATGGCTACACCTTC.

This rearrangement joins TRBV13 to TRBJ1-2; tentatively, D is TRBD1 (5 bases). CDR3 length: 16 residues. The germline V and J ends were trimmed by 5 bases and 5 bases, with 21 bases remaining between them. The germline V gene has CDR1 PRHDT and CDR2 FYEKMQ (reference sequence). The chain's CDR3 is CASSQRQWADFYGYTF. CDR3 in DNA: TGTGCCAGCAGCCAACGACAGTGGGCTGATTTTTATGGCTACACCTTC.

CDR3 sequence (DNA): TGTGCCAGTAGTACCGGGACTAGCGCTGGGAGTCGGTCGGAGACCCAGTACTTC. Translation: CASSTGTSAGSRSETQYF. The J gene is TRBJ2-5, the V gene TRBV19, with 10 bases lining up with TRBD2. The CDR3 runs to 18 residues. V gave up 4 bases and J gave up 5 bases; unmatched junction bases: 16. Germline V gives CDR1 LNHDA, CDR2 SQIVND (reference sequence).

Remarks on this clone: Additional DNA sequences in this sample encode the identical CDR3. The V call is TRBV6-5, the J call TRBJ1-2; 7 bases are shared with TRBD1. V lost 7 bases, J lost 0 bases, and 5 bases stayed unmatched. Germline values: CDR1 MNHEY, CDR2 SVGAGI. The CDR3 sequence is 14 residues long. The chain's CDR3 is CASTRTGANYGYTF. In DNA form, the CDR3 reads TGTGCCAGCACCCGGACAGGAGCTAACTATGGCTACACCTTC.

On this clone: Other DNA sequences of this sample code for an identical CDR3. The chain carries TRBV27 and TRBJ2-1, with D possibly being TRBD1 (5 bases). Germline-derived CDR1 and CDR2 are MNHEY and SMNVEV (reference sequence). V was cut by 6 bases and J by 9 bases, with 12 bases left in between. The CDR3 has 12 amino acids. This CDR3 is CASSLQGGEQFF. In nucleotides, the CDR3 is TGTGCCAGCAGCCTCCAGGGCGGTGAGCAGTTCTTC.

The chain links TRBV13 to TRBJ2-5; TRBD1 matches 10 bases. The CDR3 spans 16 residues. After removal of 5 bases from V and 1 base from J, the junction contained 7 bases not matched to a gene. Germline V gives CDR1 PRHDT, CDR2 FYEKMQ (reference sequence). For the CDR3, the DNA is TGTGCCAGCAGCCCAGGACAGGGGGTTCGCCAAGAGACCCAGTACTTC. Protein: CASSPGQGVRQETQYF.

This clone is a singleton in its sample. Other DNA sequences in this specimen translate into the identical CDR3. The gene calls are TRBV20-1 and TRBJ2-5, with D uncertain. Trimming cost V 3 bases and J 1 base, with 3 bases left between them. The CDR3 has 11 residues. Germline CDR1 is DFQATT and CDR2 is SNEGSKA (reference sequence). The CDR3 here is CSASRQETQYF. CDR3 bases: TGCAGTGCTAGCCGCCAAGAGACCCAGTACTTC.